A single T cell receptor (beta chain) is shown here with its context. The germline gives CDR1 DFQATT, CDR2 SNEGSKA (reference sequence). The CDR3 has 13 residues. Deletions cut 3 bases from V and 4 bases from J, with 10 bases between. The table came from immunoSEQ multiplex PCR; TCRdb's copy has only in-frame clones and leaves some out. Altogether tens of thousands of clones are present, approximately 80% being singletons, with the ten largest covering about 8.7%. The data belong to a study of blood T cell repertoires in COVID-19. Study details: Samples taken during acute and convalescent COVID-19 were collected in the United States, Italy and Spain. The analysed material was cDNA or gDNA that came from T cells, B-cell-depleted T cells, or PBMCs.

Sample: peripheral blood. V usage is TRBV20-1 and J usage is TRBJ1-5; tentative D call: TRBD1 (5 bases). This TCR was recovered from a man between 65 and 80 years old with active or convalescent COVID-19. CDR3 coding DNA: TGCAGTGCTAGTTACCAGGGTAATCAGCCCCAGCATTTT. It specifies CSASYQGNQPQHF.